This record covers a single TCR beta chain. TCRdb re-called the PCR reads via MiXCR. Of approximately 42,000 clones detected, 20% to 25% appear once; the ten largest clones hold more than 14%. The entry originates in a study of metastatic and nonmetastatic thyroid tumors. Study-level information: Repertoire comparison spanned blood and tumor or nodule tissue of malignant and benign thyroid patients.

Among the patients, none had received any treatment before thyroid surgery. The sequence came from a female donor with papillary thyroid cancer or a benign thyroid nodule (not recorded which). Some clones in this sample may be carry-over from other donors' samples. The sample consisted of tumor tissue.

DNA for the CDR3: TGCAGTGCTAGATGGGAATCGGACTACGAGCAGTACTTC. It encodes CSARWESDYEQYF. The V and J genes are TRBV20-1 and TRBJ2-7, with D unclear. This CDR3 is 13 amino acids long. With 2 bases removed from V and 3 bases from J, the gap between germline ends came to 11 bases. Germline V CDR1 and CDR2: DFQATT, SNEGSKA (reference sequence).